The 12 T cell receptor beta chains in this list originate from one sample, sequenced in a study of T cells in Graves' hyperthyroidism and ophthalmopathy. Authors of the study amplified TCR beta CDR3 regions from RNA transcripts. Using the HTBI primer set, a first-round RT-PCR was run on the TCR CDR3. TCRdb ran MiXCR on the multiplex PCR reads and lists one entry per CDR3 protein. The profile covers roughly 740,000 distinct CDR3 sequences, with around 17% appearing a single time and around 7.7% taken by the ten largest. Sequenced material: blood. The receptors here all came from a man between 18 and 29 years old with Graves' hyperthyroidism.

With respect to this clonotype: A single base separates this from a much larger clone, so it may be a read error. The V call is TRBV28, the J call TRBJ2-7; D not resolved. The germline V gene has CDR1 MDHEN and CDR2 SYDVKM. The CDR3 contains 9 residues. The CDR3 coding sequence is TGTGCCACTACCTACGGGCAGTACTTC. It is translated as CATTYGQYF.

This clonotype showed up just a few times. The chain is built from TRBV28 and TRBJ2-5, with 10 bases identical to TRBD2. This CDR3 has 16 residues. The V gene end was trimmed by 6 bases and the J gene end by 3 bases; junction bases not matched to a gene: 10. CDR1 and CDR2 (germline): MDHEN, SYDVKM. CDR3 sequence: CASSQKAGGPEETQYF. CDR3 DNA sequence: TGTGCCAGCAGCCAAAAAGCGGGAGGGCCCGAAGAGACCCAGTACTTC.

This clonotype was recorded at least ten times. The V gene is TRBV7-9, the J gene TRBJ2-3; tentative D call: TRBD2 (5 bases). The CDR3 runs to 19 residues. V was shortened by 0 bases and J by 4 bases, with 23 bases between the two germline ends. From germline, CDR1 is SEHNR and CDR2 FQNEAQ (reference sequence). CDR3 loop: CASSLARGSGLRLPDTQYF. CDR3 in DNA: TGTGCCAGCAGCTTAGCGCGAGGGTCGGGCCTCCGTCTCCCAGATACGCAGTATTTT.

The rearrangement joins TRBV9 to TRBJ1-2; a possible D gene is TRBD1 (5 bases). The CDR3 is made up of 15 amino acids. V lost 3 bases to trimming and J lost 4 bases, with 16 bases between them. CDR1 and CDR2 (germline): SGDLS, YYNGEE. The CDR3 DNA follows: TGTGCCAGCAGCGCCCGGGGCGGGGACTCCTATGGCTACACCTTC. Encoded protein: CASSARGGDSYGYTF.

V and J are TRBV7-9 and TRBJ1-1, with no clear D. Per germline, CDR1 SEHNR and CDR2 FQNEAQ (reference sequence). The V end was cut by 5 bases, the J end by 6 bases, with 7 bases between. The CDR3 is made up of 11 amino acids. CDR3 loop: CASSLLAEAFF. The CDR3 DNA reads TGTGCCAGCAGCCTGCTCGCTGAAGCTTTCTTT.

There are many counts of this clonotype. The rearrangement links TRBV18 to TRBJ2-7, with 8 bases fitting TRBD1. The germline V gene has CDR1 KGHSH and CDR2 LQKENI. With 3 bases clipped from V and 5 bases from J, the junction kept 6 bases outside the gene matches. This CDR3 has 14 amino acids. The CDR3 spells CASSPWTGSNEQYF. The CDR3 bases are TGTGCCAGCTCACCCTGGACAGGGAGCAACGAGCAGTACTTC.

This clonotype was counted at least ten times. V is TRBV11-2 and J is TRBJ1-1; D not certain. V shed 5 bases and J shed 0 bases, with 16 bases lying between them. The V gene's germline CDR1 is SGHAT and CDR2 FQNNGV. CDR3 length equals 16 residues. CDR3 loop: CASSLHAGRMNTEAFF. The CDR3, as DNA: TGTGCCAGCAGCCTACATGCCGGCCGGATGAACACTGAAGCTTTCTTT. Using reference TRBV11-2 and TRBJ1-1 for the parts outside the CDR3, the full variable domain is EAGVAQSPRYKIIEKRQSVAFWCNPISGHATLYWYQQILGQGPKLLIQFQNNGVVDDSQLPKDRFSAERLKGVDSTLKIQPAKLEDSAVYLCASSLHAGRMNTEAFFGQGTRLTVV.

This clonotype was observed many times. The chain recombines TRBV6-5 with TRBJ1-2; TRBD1 agrees at 7 bases. V trimming: 2 bases; J trimming: 6 bases; junction bases outside the gene matches: 3. CDR1 and CDR2 from the germline V gene are MNHEY and SVGAGI. The CDR3 is 13 residues long. In DNA form, the CDR3 reads TGTGCCAGCAGTTACGAGGGGGCGAATGGCTACACCTTC. This gives the protein CASSYEGANGYTF.

This clonotype was picked up a small number of times. This sequence joins TRBV19 and TRBJ2-6; 9 nucleotides line up with TRBD1. This CDR3 is 16 amino acids long. J was trimmed by 10 bases and V by 8 bases; bases with no gene match: 15. Germline V gene lookup returns CDR1 LNHDA and CDR2 SQIVND (reference sequence). CDR3 sequence (DNA): TGTGCCAGTGAACGGTACGGGACAGGGTCCGATAACGTCCTGACTTTC. It codes for CASERYGTGSDNVLTF.

The V call is TRBV29-1, the J call TRBJ1-1; unclear D gene. Germline CDR1 reads SQVTM; CDR2 reads ANQGSEA. With 2 bases removed from V and 1 base from J, the gap between germline ends came to 11 bases. This CDR3 region has 14 residues. CDR3 sequence (DNA): TGCAGCGTTGAACCCCGGGTCCGGAACACTGAAGCTTTCTTT. Translation gives CSVEPRVRNTEAFF.

This clonotype has a handful of counts. V usage is TRBV28 and J usage is TRBJ2-3, with 7 bases that match TRBD2. This CDR3 spans 16 amino acids. The J segment lost 5 bases and the V segment lost 6 bases, leaving 14 bases of the junction unmatched. From germline, CDR1 is MDHEN and CDR2 SYDVKM. The CDR3 spells CASSPRWGRAQDTQYF. The CDR3 coding sequence is TGTGCCAGCAGCCCCAGGTGGGGGAGGGCCCAAGATACGCAGTATTTT. Together with reference TRBV28 and TRBJ2-3, the CDR3 gives the full variable domain: DVKVTQSSRYLVKRTGEKVFLECVQDMDHENMFWYRQDPGLGLRLIYFSYDVKMKEKGDIPEGYSVSREKKERFSLILESASTNQTSMYLCASSPRWGRAQDTQYFGPGTRLTVL.

This clonotype was counted only a few times. This chain links TRBV14 with TRBJ2-3; D might be TRBD1 (6 bases). This CDR3 is 16 amino acids long. The germline CDR1 and CDR2 sequences are SGHDN and FVKESK. V gave up 3 bases and J gave up 5 bases, with 18 bases separating them. CDR3 coding DNA: TGTGCCAGCAGCCAGGAAGTTTTCGGACAGAAAGATACGCAGTATTTT. This translates into CASSQEVFGQKDTQYF.